This T cell receptor (beta chain) was identified during a study of T cell repertoires in aging, cancer and after chemotherapy. Study as a whole: Donors were grouped into six age bands spanning 30 or younger through 70 or older. Points from the study as a whole: Healthy donors lost TCR diversity with age mainly through richness, cancer patients through richness and evenness. The repertoire data cannot show anything about immunological memory following chemotherapy.

To note about this clonotype: Its antigen is as yet unknown.

Multiplex touch-down PCR with TRB-A/B primers amplified rearranged V-D-J TRB sequences. TCRdb fed the multiplex PCR reads into MiXCR, producing one record per CDR3 protein. The table includes roughly 3,200 distinct CDR3 sequences, under 25% detected once. Amplification of TCR beta used genomic DNA extracted from peripheral blood. This CDR3 spans 13 amino acids. V lost 0 bases and J lost 9, with 14 bases in between. Germline V gene sequence: CDR1 DFQATT, CDR2 SNEGSKA (reference sequence). The sequence came from a human donor with a blood cancer. Sequencing used blood. The chain joins TRBV20-1 to TRBJ1-2; D is possibly TRBD1 (6 bases). CDR3 protein: CSARDTTGRRYTF. The CDR3 DNA reads as TGCAGTGCTAGAGATACAACAGGGCGCCGCTACACCTTC.